Sequencing of this T cell receptor (beta chain) was carried out in a study of T cell responses to AZD1222 COVID-19 vaccine. Study summary: Second doses at about 4 or about 12 weeks were pooled.

Note on this clone: Its target is unknown.

Measured with immunoSEQ multiplex PCR; TCRdb has only the in-frame clones, and not every one. The sample lists over 40,000 clones; about 83% were seen once. Study observations and caveats: Among AZD1222 vaccinees, only five to seven were seropositive at baseline. Females made up more of the donors, who were largely white British, and clonal diversity may have come out too low.

V lost 5 bases and J lost 8, with 12 bases in between. CDR1 DFQATT and CDR2 SNEGSKA come from the germline V gene (reference sequence). This CDR3 spans 11 amino acids. Sequences were derived from peripheral blood, sampled on day 0 of AZD1222 vaccination. The rearrangement uses TRBV20-1 and TRBJ1-1; no definite D call. This receptor was taken from an adult in good health. The CDR3 loop is CSAQRTSEAFF. The CDR3 bases are TGCAGTGCTCAAAGGACGTCGGAAGCTTTCTTT.